The 29 T cell receptor beta chains below all came from one sample that was sequenced in a study of blood T cell repertoires in COVID-19. TCRdb's copy holds only in-frame clones and misses some; the assay was immunoSEQ multiplex PCR. This table has approximately 250,000 clones, under 90% appearing once. The sequencing sample was made of peripheral blood. These receptors all come from a human donor in a cohort sampled during active COVID-19.

A few counts support this clone. The chain combines TRBV6-5 with TRBJ1-5; weak D call: TRBD1 (5 bases). CDR1 and CDR2 (germline): MNHEY, SVGAGI. V lost 4 bases and J lost 7, with 14 bases in between. The length of the CDR3 is 14 residues. The CDR3 region is CASSWGRGEQPQHF. The CDR3 region has the DNA TGTGCCAGCAGTTGGGGGAGGGGAGAACAGCCCCAGCATTTT.

V gene TRBV15 combines with J gene TRBJ2-3, with D hard to call. Per germline, CDR1 LNHNV and CDR2 YYDKDF (reference sequence). V lost 2 bases and J lost 2, with 5 bases in between. The CDR3 spans 13 residues. The CDR3 sequence is CATSRPITDTQYF. In DNA, the CDR3 is TGTGCCACCAGCAGACCTATCACAGATACGCAGTATTTT.

V is TRBV19 and J is TRBJ2-2; 10 bases fit TRBD1. The CDR3 consists of 15 residues. The V and J ends lost 6 bases and 6 bases, in that order; junction bases with no gene match: 7. Per the germline V gene, CDR1 is LNHDA and CDR2 is SQIVND (reference sequence). CDR3: CASRDGTGVPGELFF. As DNA, the CDR3 is TGTGCCAGTAGGGACGGGACAGGGGTACCCGGGGAGCTGTTTTTT.

This sequence joins TRBV6-2 or TRBV6-3 and TRBJ1-1; no clear D. Trimming stripped 0 bases from V and 4 bases from J, with 12 bases between. CDR1 is MNHEY and CDR2 is SVGEGT in the germline V gene. The CDR3 totals 15 residues. The CDR3 DNA is TGTGCCAGCAGTTACTCCCCAGGTCTGGGCACTGAAGCTTTCTTT. Its protein product is CASSYSPGLGTEAFF.

The sample holds many counts of this clone. The chain has TRBV25-1 and TRBJ2-2; a possible D gene is TRBD2 (5 bases). Germline V gene data show CDR1 as MGHDK and CDR2 as SYGVNS. V was pared by 7 bases and J by 3 bases, with 12 bases between. This CDR3 region has 14 residues. CDR3 nucleotides: TGTGCCAGCACTGGCGACTACGACACCGGGGAGCTGTTTTTT. Translated: CASTGDYDTGELFF.

The rearrangement links TRBV27 to TRBJ2-2; 12 bases map to TRBD1. Per germline, CDR1 MNHEY and CDR2 SMNVEV (reference sequence). CDR3 length equals 17 residues. V trimming: 5 bases; J trimming: 8 bases; junction bases outside the gene matches: 12. CDR3: CASSPPWGTGGQGELFF. The CDR3 region has the DNA TGTGCCAGCAGTCCCCCTTGGGGGACAGGGGGCCAGGGGGAGCTGTTTTTT.

CDR3 loop: CASSSPGTGNQPQHF. The CDR3 DNA is TGTGCCAGCAGCAGCCCCGGGACAGGCAATCAGCCCCAGCATTTT. The chain combines TRBV6-2 or TRBV6-3 with TRBJ1-5; TRBD1 agrees at 7 bases. This CDR3 contains 15 residues. Germline values: CDR1 MNHEY, CDR2 SVGEGT. The J segment lost 2 bases and the V segment lost 6 bases, leaving 7 bases of the junction unmatched.

This chain joins TRBV25-1 and TRBJ2-1; 7 bases fit TRBD1. The CDR3 has 15 amino acids. The V and J ends lost 0 bases and 9 bases, in that order; junction bases with no gene match: 8. Per germline, CDR1 MGHDK and CDR2 SYGVNS. The CDR3 DNA sequence: TGTGCCAGCAGTGAATATACGCAGGGGGACAGTGAGCAGTTCTTC. This translates into CASSEYTQGDSEQFF.

V and J are TRBV5-1 and TRBJ2-1; D not resolved. V was cut by 5 bases and J by 0 bases, with 9 bases left in between. This CDR3 contains 14 residues. Germline lookup yields CDR1 SGHRS and CDR2 YFSETQ. The CDR3 DNA follows: TGCGCCAGCAGTTTCGGTAACTCCTACAATGAGCAGTTCTTC. Its protein product is CASSFGNSYNEQFF. The full variable domain, with the rest looked up from reference TRBV5-1 and TRBJ2-1, is KAGVTQTPRYLIKTRGQQVTLSCSPISGHRSVSWYQQTPGQGLQFLFEYFSETQRNKGNFPGRFSGRQFSNSRSEMNVSTLELGDSALYLCASSFGNSYNEQFFGPGTRLTVL.

This chain links TRBV11-2 with TRBJ2-7; TRBD2 aligns across 10 bases. The length of the CDR3 is 14 residues. The V gene's germline CDR1 is SGHAT and CDR2 FQNNGV. Trimming removed 7 bases from V and 6 bases from J; junction bases left unmatched: 9. CDR3 coding DNA: TGTGCCAGCAAACTAGCGGGAAATGTCGGCGAGCAGTACTTC. It codes for CASKLAGNVGEQYF.

The rearrangement uses TRBV4-1 and TRBJ2-1; TRBD2 matches 10 bases. After removal of 4 bases from V and 0 bases from J, the junction contained 6 bases not matched to a gene. The CDR3 is 17 amino acids. Per the germline V gene, CDR1 is MGHRA and CDR2 is YSYEKL. The CDR3 spells CASSPLAGVSSYNEQFF. The CDR3 bases are TGCGCCAGCAGCCCGCTAGCGGGGGTGAGCTCCTACAATGAGCAGTTCTTC.

The chain carries TRBV7-8 and TRBJ1-1; a weak D match, TRBD1 (6 bases). In germline, CDR1 is SGHVS, CDR2 FQNEAQ. Trimming cost V 1 base and J 8 bases, with 11 bases left between them. The CDR3 runs 13 residues. Written as DNA, the CDR3 is TGTGCCAGCAGCTTAGTCTTAGGGGGAGAAGCTTTCTTT. It yields the protein CASSLVLGGEAFF. Drawing the rest from reference TRBV7-8 and TRBJ1-1, the complete variable domain is GAGVSQSPRYKVAKRGQDVALRCDPISGHVSLFWYQQALGQGPEFLTYFQNEAQLDKSGLPSDRFFAERPEGSVSTLKIQRTQQEDSAVYLCASSLVLGGEAFFGQGTRLTVV.

V is TRBV29-1 and J is TRBJ2-7, with a tentative D call TRBD2 (6 bases). Per germline, CDR1 SQVTM and CDR2 ANQGSEA. The CDR3 extends over 13 amino acids. V lost 4 bases and J 6 bases, leaving 16 bases between the germline ends. This CDR3 is CSVGVGEATEQYF. In DNA form, the CDR3 reads TGCAGCGTTGGCGTAGGGGAGGCGACCGAGCAGTACTTC.

This clone was observed a single time. V usage is TRBV27 and J usage is TRBJ2-5; 10 nucleotides agree with TRBD2. The V gene's germline CDR1 is MNHEY and CDR2 SMNVEV (reference sequence). The CDR3 contains 17 residues. After removal of 1 base from V and 5 bases from J, the junction contained 10 bases not matched to a gene. The DNA of the CDR3 is TGTGCCAGCAGTTTATGGGCTAGCGGGAGCCAAATGGAGACCCAGTACTTC. Protein: CASSLWASGSQMETQYF.

The chain joins TRBV5-4 to TRBJ1-1; D gene ambiguous. There are 14 residues in the CDR3. V was cut by 0 bases and J by 1 base, with 7 bases left in between. The germline V gene encodes CDR1 SGHNT and CDR2 YYREEE (reference sequence). CDR3 DNA: TGTGCCAGCAGCTTGGGGGGAGGGAACACTGAAGCTTTCTTT. Its translation: CASSLGGGNTEAFF.

The rearrangement joins TRBV6-5 to TRBJ1-1; D gene ambiguous. Trimming took off 10 bases at V and 1 base at J, with 16 bases between the two ends. This CDR3 is 14 amino acids long. Germline CDR1 is MNHEY and CDR2 is SVGAGI. The CDR3 loop reads CAIGTGVQNTEAFF. The CDR3 DNA sequence: TGTGCCATCGGAACCGGAGTTCAGAACACTGAAGCTTTCTTT.

This clone appeared a single time. The chain employs TRBV7-9 and TRBJ1-2, with 7 bases matching TRBD1. The CDR3 is made up of 14 amino acids. CDR1 is SEHNR, CDR2 FQNEAQ, per germline (reference sequence). J gave up 0 bases and V 4 bases, and 2 bases lay outside the gene matches. CDR3 sequence: CASSSDRSNYGYTF. The CDR3 bases are TGTGCCAGCAGCTCGGACAGGTCTAACTATGGCTACACCTTC. Full variable domain (rest looked up from reference TRBV7-9 and TRBJ1-2): DTGVSQNPRHKITKRGQNVTFRCDPISEHNRLYWYRQTLGQGPEFLTYFQNEAQLEKSRLLSDRFSAERPKGSFSTLEIQRTEQGDSAMYLCASSSDRSNYGYTFGSGTRLTVV.

J is TRBJ2-1 and V is TRBV4-1, with TRBD1 matching 10 bases. This CDR3 region has 15 residues. With V trimmed by 5 bases and J by 6 bases, 7 bases remained unmatched. CDR1 MGHRA and CDR2 YSYEKL come from the germline V gene. The CDR3 DNA reads as TGCGCCAGCAGCGAGGACAGGGGGTTCTCCAATGAGCAGTTCTTC. Its protein is CASSEDRGFSNEQFF.

By sample share, this clone is medium-sized. The chain carries TRBV10-3 and TRBJ1-2; the match to TRBD1 covers 8 bases. This CDR3 contains 16 residues. V shed 0 bases, J shed 6 bases, and the junction held 9 bases outside the gene matches. Germline values: CDR1 ENHRY, CDR2 SYGVKD. CDR3 amino acids: CAISESNSQGAHGYTF. In DNA, the CDR3 is TGTGCCATCAGTGAGTCGAATAGCCAGGGGGCTCATGGCTACACCTTC.

The CDR3 spells CASSFRGDDGYTF. In DNA form, the CDR3 reads TGTGCCAGCAGCTTTCGGGGAGATGATGGCTACACCTTC. The chain employs TRBV7-9 and TRBJ1-2; D remains unclear. V was clipped by 3 bases and J by 6 bases, with 11 bases between them. The CDR3 is 13 amino acids. The germline CDR1 and CDR2 sequences are SEHNR and FQNEAQ (reference sequence).

This clone has only one observation. The genes are TRBV19 and TRBJ1-5; perhaps TRBD1 as D (6 bases). Trimming took 1 base from V and 3 from J, leaving 10 bases between them. Per the germline V gene, CDR1 is LNHDA and CDR2 is SQIVND (reference sequence). CDR3 length: 15 residues. For the CDR3, the DNA is TGTGCCAGTAGTATAGGACAGGTCGCCAATCAGCCCCAGCATTTT. It is translated as CASSIGQVANQPQHF.

The V call is TRBV3-1 (or the pseudogene TRBV3-2), the J call TRBJ2-3, with 8 bases aligning to TRBD1. The junction had 9 bases not matched to a gene; V was cut back by 6 bases and J by 4 bases. This CDR3 region has 15 residues. Germline assignment: CDR1 LGHDT and CDR2 YNNKEL (reference sequence). CDR3 sequence (DNA): TGTGCCAGCAGGCGAAACAGGGGGTCCTCAGATACGCAGTATTTT. Translating it yields CASRRNRGSSDTQYF.

The CDR3 coding sequence is TGTGCCAGCAGCCCCTCGGTGACAGGGACGGCTGGCTACACCTTC. It translates to CASSPSVTGTAGYTF. This chain joins TRBV9 and TRBJ1-2; 7 bases line up with TRBD1. Germline V gene lookup returns CDR1 SGDLS and CDR2 YYNGEE. V lost 4 bases, J lost 7 bases, and 13 bases stayed unmatched. CDR3 length equals 15 residues. Full variable domain (missing parts from reference TRBV9 and TRBJ1-2): DSGVTQTPKHLITATGQRVTLRCSPRSGDLSVYWYQQSLDQGLQFLIQYYNGEERAKGNILERFSAQQFPDLHSELNLSSLELGDSALYFCASSPSVTGTAGYTFGSGTRLTVV.

This clone has more than one count but fewer than ten. V gene TRBV5-1 combines with J gene TRBJ2-1; TRBD2 agrees at 8 bases. This CDR3 has 15 amino acids. The J segment lost 6 bases and the V segment lost 4 bases, leaving 9 bases of the junction unmatched. CDR1 and CDR2 (germline): SGHRS, YFSETQ. The CDR3 nucleotides are TGCGCCAGCAGCCAGGGACTAGGGGCGCCCAATGAGCAGTTCTTC. It translates to CASSQGLGAPNEQFF.

This clone was counted a single time. The chain combines TRBV28 with TRBJ1-6; the D is unclear. Looked up from germline, CDR1 is MDHEN and CDR2 is SYDVKM. CDR3 length: 13 residues. Between the trimmed V and J ends, which lost 4 bases and 8 bases, there was a span of 9 bases. This CDR3 reads CASSSVLDSPLHF. In nucleotides, the CDR3 is TGTGCCAGCAGTTCTGTTCTCGATTCACCCCTCCACTTT.

The chain employs TRBV27 and TRBJ2-7; TRBD1 matches at 7 bases. J gave up 2 bases and V 5 bases, and 9 bases lay outside the gene matches. The CDR3 sequence is 15 residues long. CDR1 and CDR2 (germline): MNHEY, SMNVEV (reference sequence). DNA of the CDR3: TGTGCCAGCAGTACCGGGACAGCGATTCCCTACGAGCAGTACTTC. Translation: CASSTGTAIPYEQYF.

V is TRBV21-1 and J is TRBJ1-1; no DNA check was done on the table's D call, TRBD1. TRBV21-1 is deemed a pseudogene. This CDR3 has 14 amino acids. The DNA of the CDR3 is TGTGCCAGCCACCGGGACAGGGCGAACACTGAAGCTTTCTTT. It codes for CASHRDRANTEAFF.

A note on this clone: The identical CDR3 is also encoded by other nucleotide sequences in the sample. The gene calls are TRBV11-2 and TRBJ1-5, with TRBD1 matching over 8 bases. Trimming cost V 5 bases and J 2 bases; bases outside gene matches: 8. Germline V gives CDR1 SGHAT, CDR2 FQNNGV. This CDR3 contains 16 residues. Here the CDR3 DNA reads TGTGCCAGCAGCCCGATACGGGACAGGCGCAATCAGCCCCAGCATTTT. Its protein product is CASSPIRDRRNQPQHF.

The rearrangement joins TRBV5-1 to TRBJ1-1, with D hard to call. Germline lookup yields CDR1 SGHRS and CDR2 YFSETQ. The CDR3 loop spans 16 amino acids. V lost 0 bases and J lost 3, with 15 bases in between. In DNA form, the CDR3 reads TGCGCCAGCAGCTTGGGAGCCTCCCCAGCGGACACTGAAGCTTTCTTT. Translated, it gives CASSLGASPADTEAFF.